The 4 T cell receptor beta chains below come from one sample, sequenced in a study of T cell changes during pregnancy in multiple sclerosis. The protocol was immunoSEQ multiplex PCR, while the TCRdb copy is restricted to in-frame clones and leaves out a portion. The sample includes 30,000 or so clones, about 86% seen only once; the top ten take approximately 0.76%. This sample comprised CD4+ T cells from peripheral blood mononuclear cells, obtained in the first trimester of pregnancy. Receptor source: a female donor in good health, enrolled as a control in a pregnancy study.

This clone was found a few times. The rearrangement uses TRBV7-9 and TRBJ1-3; 7 bases map to TRBD1. CDR1 SEHNR and CDR2 FQNEAQ come from the germline V gene (reference sequence). This CDR3 comprises 14 residues. The junction had 7 bases not matched to a gene; V was cut back by 3 bases and J by 8 bases. CDR3 in DNA: TGTGCCAGCAGCTTGACAGGGAGTGTGGACACCATATATTTT. Translated: CASSLTGSVDTIYF.

V and J are TRBV4-1 and TRBJ1-3; maybe TRBD1 (6 bases). The CDR3 is 17 amino acids. Between the trimmed V and J ends, which lost 1 base and 3 bases, there was a span of 16 bases. Germline V gene data show CDR1 as MGHRA and CDR2 as YSYEKL. CDR3 sequence (DNA): TGCGCCAGCAGCCAAGCAGAGACAGGTCGGGGTGGAAACACCATATATTTT. It is translated as CASSQAETGRGGNTIYF.

CDR3 region: CAWSGMRDSNSNQPQHF. CDR3 DNA: TGTGCCTGGAGTGGAATGAGAGACAGTAATAGCAATCAGCCCCAGCATTTT. V is TRBV30 and J is TRBJ1-5, with D perhaps TRBD1 (5 bases). The CDR3 consists of 17 residues. CDR1 GTSNPN and CDR2 SVGIG come from the germline V gene (reference sequence). V lost 1 base and J 0 bases, leaving 16 bases between the germline ends. Looking up the rest from reference TRBV30 and TRBJ1-5 gives the full variable domain: SQTIHQWPATLVQPVGSPLSLECTVEGTSNPNLYWYRQAAGRGLQLLFYSVGIGQISSEVPQNLSASRPQDRQFILSSKKLLLSDSGFYLCAWSGMRDSNSNQPQHFGDGTRLSIL.

This chain joins TRBV19 and TRBJ1-5, with 10 bases matching TRBD1. The CDR3 is 14 residues long. V shed 7 bases, J shed 3 bases, and the junction held 3 bases outside the gene matches. Germline-derived CDR1 and CDR2 are LNHDA and SQIVND (reference sequence). The CDR3 here is CASKGTGDNQPQHF. CDR3 in DNA: TGTGCCAGTAAAGGGACAGGGGACAATCAGCCCCAGCATTTT.